This entry lists 13 T cell receptor beta chains sequenced from one sample in a study of Ad26.COV2.S vaccination and SARS-CoV-2 variants. The table came from immunoSEQ multiplex PCR; TCRdb's copy has only in-frame clones and leaves some out. The table shows 250,000 to 300,000 clones, with more than 75% occurring only once. The treatment: over 15 received Ad26.COV2.S at low or high dose, single or two shots; 5 received placebo; per-sample allocation not given. Sampling was done on day 63 after the first vaccine or placebo injection. This sample comprised peripheral blood, obtained in a trial of Ad26.COV2.S vaccine versus placebo. The receptors stem from a person between 18 and 65 years old who received the Ad26.COV2.S COVID-19 vaccine or a placebo.

CDR3 amino acids: CASSRELAGTSGNTIYF. DNA of the CDR3: TGCGCCAGCAGCCGGGAGTTGGCCGGGACCTCTGGAAACACCATATATTTT. The chain uses TRBV4-3 and TRBJ1-3; D perhaps matches TRBD1 (5 bases). Between the trimmed V and J ends, which lost 4 bases and 0 bases, there was a span of 16 bases. The CDR3 extends over 17 amino acids. Per the germline V gene, CDR1 is LGHNA and CDR2 is YSLEER.

The CDR3 nucleotides read TGCGCCAGCAGCCCTCAGGGGGAAGACACTGAAGCTTTCTTT. Translating gives CASSPQGEDTEAFF. This chain links TRBV5-1 with TRBJ1-1, with 7 nucleotides matching TRBD1. CDR1 is SGHRS, CDR2 YFSETQ, per germline. Trimming at V came to 4 bases and at J to 3 bases, leaving 6 bases not matched to a gene. The CDR3 is made up of 14 amino acids.

The chain combines TRBV13 with TRBJ1-1, with 10 bases lining up with TRBD1. Germline CDR1 is PRHDT and CDR2 is FYEKMQ (reference sequence). Trimming took 7 bases from V and 4 from J; bases not matched to a gene: 6. This CDR3 contains 14 residues. CDR3 in amino acids: CASIPGQGFTEAFF. CDR3 nucleotide sequence: TGTGCCAGCATCCCGGGACAGGGGTTCACTGAAGCTTTCTTT.

The sample holds one count of this clone. This rearrangement joins TRBV6-5 to TRBJ2-1; 10 nucleotides match TRBD1. Germline assignment: CDR1 MNHEY and CDR2 SVGAGI. Trimming took 6 bases from V and 5 from J; bases not matched to a gene: 7. This CDR3 is 15 amino acids long. CDR3 amino acids: CASSDPGQGHNEQFF. The CDR3 DNA reads as TGTGCCAGCAGCGATCCGGGACAGGGGCACAATGAGCAGTTCTTC.

V gene TRBV5-1 combines with J gene TRBJ1-1, with D possibly matching TRBD1 (5 bases). The CDR3 is made up of 11 amino acids. V was pared by 4 bases and J by 10 bases, with 11 bases between. Germline CDR1 SGHRS, CDR2 YFSETQ. The CDR3 reads CASSGPGGAFF. As DNA, the CDR3 is TGCGCCAGCAGCGGGCCGGGGGGAGCTTTCTTT.

The genes are TRBV4-1 and TRBJ1-1; tentatively, D is TRBD1 (6 bases). The length of the CDR3 is 18 residues. Germline CDR1 and CDR2: MGHRA and YSYEKL. V was trimmed by 2 bases and J by 2 bases, leaving 21 bases between them. The CDR3 DNA follows: TGCGCCAGCAGCCAACAGGAGGGTTTGCGGGGGGCAAACACTGAAGCTTTCTTT. It codes for CASSQQEGLRGANTEAFF.

The rearrangement links TRBV19 to TRBJ2-1; the match to TRBD2 covers 12 bases. Germline lookup yields CDR1 LNHDA and CDR2 SQIVND (reference sequence). This CDR3 is built from 15 residues. The junction had 6 bases not matched to a gene; V was cut back by 6 bases and J by 6 bases. CDR3 bases: TGTGCCAGTAGCCGACGGGGACTAGCGGGCAATGAGCAGTTCTTC. Protein: CASSRRGLAGNEQFF.

The V and J genes are TRBV14 and TRBJ1-1; the D is unclear. The V end was cut by 4 bases, the J end by 0 bases, with 12 bases between. Germline V gene lookup returns CDR1 SGHDN and CDR2 FVKESK. The length of the CDR3 is 15 residues. In DNA form, the CDR3 reads TGTGCCAGCAGCCGGGTTGGGATTATGAACACTGAAGCTTTCTTT. Its translation: CASSRVGIMNTEAFF.

In its sample, this clone was seen once. V is TRBV5-1 and J is TRBJ1-4, with unresolved D. Trimming left V 5 bases short and J 4 bases short, with 12 bases between. From germline, CDR1 is SGHRS and CDR2 YFSETQ. This CDR3 contains 14 residues. The CDR3 DNA sequence: TGCGCCAGCAGTCCGGGGAGATTTAATGAAAAACTGTTTTTT. This gives the protein CASSPGRFNEKLFF.

The chain is built from TRBV27 and TRBJ1-6, with 8 bases lining up with TRBD1. Per the germline V gene, CDR1 is MNHEY and CDR2 is SMNVEV (reference sequence). The CDR3 has 17 amino acids. V dropped 6 bases and J dropped 10; count of bases not matched to a gene: 17. The CDR3: CASSITATGARGSPLHF. CDR3 nucleotide sequence: TGTGCCAGCAGCATCACCGCGACAGGGGCAAGAGGGTCACCCCTCCACTTT.

The rearrangement links TRBV7-8 to TRBJ1-2; tentative D call: TRBD1 (6 bases). Deletions cut 3 bases from V and 1 base from J, with 12 bases between. The length of the CDR3 is 15 residues. Germline V gene data show CDR1 as SGHVS and CDR2 as FQNEAQ. CDR3 residues: CASSFEAQGNYGYTF. As DNA, the CDR3 is TGTGCCAGCAGCTTCGAAGCACAGGGTAACTATGGCTACACCTTC.

This clone was seen once. The chain employs TRBV30 and TRBJ1-6; D perhaps matches TRBD1 (5 bases). Germline V CDR1 and CDR2: GTSNPN, SVGIG (reference sequence). There are 15 residues in the CDR3. V was cut by 1 base and J by 3 bases, with 10 bases left in between. The CDR3 sequence: CAWSGGEGYNSPLHF. In DNA form, the CDR3 reads TGTGCCTGGAGTGGGGGCGAGGGCTATAATTCACCCCTCCACTTT.

The chain joins TRBV30 to TRBJ2-3, with D maybe TRBD2 (5 bases). Between the trimmed V and J ends, which lost 1 base and 2 bases, there was a span of 7 bases. This CDR3 is 13 amino acids long. From germline, CDR1 is GTSNPN and CDR2 SVGIG (reference sequence). CDR3 region: CAWSAGNTDTQYF. Written as DNA, the CDR3 is TGTGCCTGGAGTGCGGGAAACACAGATACGCAGTATTTT.